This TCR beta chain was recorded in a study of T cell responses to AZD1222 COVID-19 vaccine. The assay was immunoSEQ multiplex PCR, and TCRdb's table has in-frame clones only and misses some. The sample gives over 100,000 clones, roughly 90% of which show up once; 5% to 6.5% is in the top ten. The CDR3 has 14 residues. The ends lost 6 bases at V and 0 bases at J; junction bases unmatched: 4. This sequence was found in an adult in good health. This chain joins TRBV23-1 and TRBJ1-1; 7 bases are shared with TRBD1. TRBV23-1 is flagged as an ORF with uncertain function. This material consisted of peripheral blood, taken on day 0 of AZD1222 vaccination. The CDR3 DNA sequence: TGCGCCAGCAGCCTCAGGGGGGTGAACACTGAAGCTTTCTTT. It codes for CASSLRGVNTEAFF.